These 2 T cell receptor beta chains were sequenced from one sample in a study of T-cell memory formation after mild COVID-19. Via MiXCR, TCRdb re-called the 5' RACE reads, giving one row per CDR3 protein. The table lists roughly 52,000 distinct CDR3 sequences, more than 8% of them singletons. Sample: PBMCs or a T cell subset sorted from them (not recorded which). The source of these receptors is a man younger than 35 who had mild COVID-19 (a few samples of this study predate the infection). Cell type and time point are not known.

The chain recombines TRBV5-1 with TRBJ2-5; no reliable D call. The germline gives CDR1 SGHRS, CDR2 YFSETQ. The CDR3 consists of 13 residues. The V end was cut by 2 bases, the J end by 3 bases, with 8 bases between. CDR3 DNA sequence: TGCGCCAGCAGCTTAGCCACCGAAGAGACCCAGTACTTC. It specifies CASSLATEETQYF.

V usage is TRBV7-6 and J usage is TRBJ2-7; the match to TRBD1 covers 8 bases. Per germline, CDR1 SGHVS and CDR2 FNYEAQ. With 4 bases clipped from V and 7 bases from J, the junction kept 6 bases outside the gene matches. This CDR3 is 13 amino acids long. In DNA, the CDR3 is TGTGCCAGCAGCTCTTCGACAGGGGTAGAGCAGTACGTC. As protein: CASSSSTGVEQYV.